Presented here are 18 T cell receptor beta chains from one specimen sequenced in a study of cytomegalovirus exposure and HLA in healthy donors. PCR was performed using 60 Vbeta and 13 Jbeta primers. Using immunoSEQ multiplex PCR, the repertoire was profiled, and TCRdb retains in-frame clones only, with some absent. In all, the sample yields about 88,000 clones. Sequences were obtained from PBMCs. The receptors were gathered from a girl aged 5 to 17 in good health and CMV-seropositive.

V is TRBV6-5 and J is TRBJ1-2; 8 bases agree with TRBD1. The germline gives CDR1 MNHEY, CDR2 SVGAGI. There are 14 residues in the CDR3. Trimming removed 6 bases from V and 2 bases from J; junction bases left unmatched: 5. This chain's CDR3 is CASSGQGINYGYTF. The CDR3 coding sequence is TGTGCCAGCAGCGGACAGGGAATAAACTATGGCTACACCTTC.

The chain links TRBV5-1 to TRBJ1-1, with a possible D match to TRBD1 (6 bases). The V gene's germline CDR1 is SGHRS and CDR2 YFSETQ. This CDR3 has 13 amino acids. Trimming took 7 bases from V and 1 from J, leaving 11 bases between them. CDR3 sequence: CASARDTNTEAFF. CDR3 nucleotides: TGCGCCAGCGCGAGGGACACGAACACTGAAGCTTTCTTT.

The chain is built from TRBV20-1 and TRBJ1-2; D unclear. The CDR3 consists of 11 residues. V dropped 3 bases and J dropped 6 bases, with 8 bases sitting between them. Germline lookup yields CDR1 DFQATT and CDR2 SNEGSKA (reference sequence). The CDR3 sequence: CSASIGDGYTF. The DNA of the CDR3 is TGCAGTGCTAGTATCGGTGATGGCTACACCTTC.

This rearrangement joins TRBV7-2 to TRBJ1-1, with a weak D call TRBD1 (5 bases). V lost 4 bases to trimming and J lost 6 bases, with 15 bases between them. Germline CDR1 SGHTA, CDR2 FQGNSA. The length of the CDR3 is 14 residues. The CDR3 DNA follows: TGTGCCAGCAGCTCACCCGTAGCGGGGGCTGAAGCTTTCTTT. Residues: CASSSPVAGAEAFF.

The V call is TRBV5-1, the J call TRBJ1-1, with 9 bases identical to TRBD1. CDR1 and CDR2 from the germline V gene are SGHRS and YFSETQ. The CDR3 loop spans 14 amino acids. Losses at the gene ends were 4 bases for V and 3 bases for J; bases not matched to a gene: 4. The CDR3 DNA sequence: TGCGCCAGCAGCAACAGGGGGCCGGACACTGAAGCTTTCTTT. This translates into CASSNRGPDTEAFF.

CDR3 DNA: TGCGCCAGCAGGTCCACTCTAGCGGCCGAGCAGTACTTC. Encoded protein: CASRSTLAAEQYF. The chain employs TRBV4-1 and TRBJ2-7; 7 bases are a match to TRBD2. The CDR3 consists of 13 residues. CDR1 is MGHRA, CDR2 YSYEKL, per germline. With 6 bases clipped from V and 6 bases from J, the junction kept 8 bases outside the gene matches.

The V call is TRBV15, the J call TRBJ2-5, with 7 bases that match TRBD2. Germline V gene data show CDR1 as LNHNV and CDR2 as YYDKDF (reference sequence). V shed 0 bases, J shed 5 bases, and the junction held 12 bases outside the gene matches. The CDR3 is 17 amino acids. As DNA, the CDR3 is TGTGCCACCAGCAGAGATGGGGGGGTCGGGAGCTCGGAGACCCAGTACTTC. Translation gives CATSRDGGVGSSETQYF. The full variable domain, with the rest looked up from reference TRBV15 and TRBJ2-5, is DAMVIQNPRYQVTQFGKPVTLSCSQTLNHNVMYWYQQKSSQAPKLLFHYYDKDFNNEADTPDNFQSRRPNTSFCFLDIRSPGLGDTAMYLCATSRDGGVGSSETQYFGPGTRLLVL.

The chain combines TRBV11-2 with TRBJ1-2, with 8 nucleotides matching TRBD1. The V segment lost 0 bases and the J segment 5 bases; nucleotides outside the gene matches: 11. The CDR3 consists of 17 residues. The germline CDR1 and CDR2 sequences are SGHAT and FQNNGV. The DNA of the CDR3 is TGTGCCAGCAGCTTAGAGGCAGGGGGCCGGGTTGTTTATGGCTACACCTTC. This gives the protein CASSLEAGGRVVYGYTF.

In nucleotides, the CDR3 is TGTGCCAGCAGCGTAGGGCCTTTCACAGATACGCAGTATTTT. Amino acid sequence: CASSVGPFTDTQYF. The gene calls are TRBV9 and TRBJ2-3, with D hard to call. The CDR3 contains 14 residues. Germline values: CDR1 SGDLS, CDR2 YYNGEE. The ends were cut back, 0 bases at V and 2 bases at J, with 7 bases in the middle.

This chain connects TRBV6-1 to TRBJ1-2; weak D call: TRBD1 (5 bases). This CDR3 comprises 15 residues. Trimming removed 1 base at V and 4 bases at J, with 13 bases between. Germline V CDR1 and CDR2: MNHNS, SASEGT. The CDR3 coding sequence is TGTGCCAGCAGTGAAGGGGGCAGGTTTCGCTATGGCTACACCTTC. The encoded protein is CASSEGGRFRYGYTF.

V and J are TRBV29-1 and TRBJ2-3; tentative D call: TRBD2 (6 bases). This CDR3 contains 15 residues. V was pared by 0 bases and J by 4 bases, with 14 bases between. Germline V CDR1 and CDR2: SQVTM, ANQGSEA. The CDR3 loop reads CSVEDKGWGADTQYF. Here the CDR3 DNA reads TGCAGCGTTGAAGATAAGGGGTGGGGGGCAGATACGCAGTATTTT.

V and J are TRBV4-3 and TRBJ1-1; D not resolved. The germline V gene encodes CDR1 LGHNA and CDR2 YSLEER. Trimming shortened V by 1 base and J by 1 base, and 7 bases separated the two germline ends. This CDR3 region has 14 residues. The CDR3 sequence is CASSQVYGNTEAFF. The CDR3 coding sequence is TGCGCCAGCAGCCAAGTGTACGGGAACACTGAAGCTTTCTTT.

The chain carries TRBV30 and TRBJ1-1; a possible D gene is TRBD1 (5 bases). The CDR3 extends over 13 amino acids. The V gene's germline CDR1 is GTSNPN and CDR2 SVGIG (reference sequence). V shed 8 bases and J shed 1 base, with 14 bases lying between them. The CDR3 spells CALSGAPNTEAFF. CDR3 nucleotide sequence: TGTGCCCTCTCTGGGGCCCCGAACACTGAAGCTTTCTTT.

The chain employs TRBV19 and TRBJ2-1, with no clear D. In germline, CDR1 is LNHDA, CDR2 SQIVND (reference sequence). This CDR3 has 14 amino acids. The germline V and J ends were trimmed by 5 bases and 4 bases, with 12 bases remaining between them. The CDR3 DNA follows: TGTGCCAGTAGTGAGGCAGCAGCATACAATGAGCAGTTCTTC. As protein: CASSEAAAYNEQFF.

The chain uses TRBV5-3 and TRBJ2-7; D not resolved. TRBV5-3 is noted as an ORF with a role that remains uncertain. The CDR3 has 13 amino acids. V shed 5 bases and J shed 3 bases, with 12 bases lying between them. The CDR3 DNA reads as TGTGCCAGAAGTTACCGATCTTACTACGAGCAGTACGTC. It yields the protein CARSYRSYYEQYV.

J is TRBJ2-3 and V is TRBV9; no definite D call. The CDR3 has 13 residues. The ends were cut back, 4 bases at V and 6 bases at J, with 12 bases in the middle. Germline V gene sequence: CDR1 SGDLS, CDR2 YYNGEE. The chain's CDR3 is CASSSRGEDTQYF. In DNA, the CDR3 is TGTGCCAGCAGCTCTCGAGGTGAGGATACGCAGTATTTT.

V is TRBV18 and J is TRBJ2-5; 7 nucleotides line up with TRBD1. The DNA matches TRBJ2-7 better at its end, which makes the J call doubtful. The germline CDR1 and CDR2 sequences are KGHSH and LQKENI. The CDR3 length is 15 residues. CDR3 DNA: TGTGCCAGCTCACCACCGGGCTACAGGGGTGACGAGCAGTACTTC. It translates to CASSPPGYRGDEQYF.

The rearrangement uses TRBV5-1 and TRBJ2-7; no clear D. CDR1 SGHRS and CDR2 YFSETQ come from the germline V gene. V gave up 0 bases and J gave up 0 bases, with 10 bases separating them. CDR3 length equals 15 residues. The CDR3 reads CASSLDGGSSYEQYF. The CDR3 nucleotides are TGCGCCAGCAGCTTGGATGGCGGTTCCTCCTACGAGCAGTACTTC.